What follows are 8 T cell receptor beta chains derived from one specimen sequenced in a study of control samples from healthy donors and cancer patients. Clones were read by immunoSEQ multiplex PCR, and TCRdb kept only the in-frame ones, dropping some. The profile covers roughly 190,000 clones, with roughly nine tenths appearing a single time and 1.5% taken by the ten largest. The material sequenced was blood. The source of these receptors is a woman aged 25 to 39 in good health.

The gene calls are TRBV27 and TRBJ2-3, with 8 positions matching TRBD1. CDR1 is MNHEY, CDR2 SMNVEV, per germline (reference sequence). This CDR3 has 16 residues. Trimming took 6 bases from V and 1 from J; bases not matched to a gene: 9. The CDR3 nucleotides are TGTGCCAGCAGGCCCTGGACAGGGACACGCACAGATACGCAGTATTTT. It codes for CASRPWTGTRTDTQYF.

The V and J genes are TRBV7-8 and TRBJ1-2, with D unclear. The germline CDR1 and CDR2 sequences are SGHVS and FQNEAQ. The CDR3 is 15 residues long. V lost 1 base and J 0 bases, leaving 9 bases between the germline ends. The CDR3 loop reads CASSLGATSNYGYTF. The DNA of the CDR3 is TGTGCCAGCAGCTTAGGGGCCACCTCTAACTATGGCTACACCTTC.

The chain has TRBV11-2 and TRBJ1-2; 9 positions agree with TRBD1. V lost 5 bases and J lost 5; bases outside the gene matches: 6. Germline values: CDR1 SGHAT, CDR2 FQNNGV. The CDR3 is 14 amino acids. CDR3 amino acids: CASSVTGGFYGYTF. In DNA form, the CDR3 reads TGTGCCAGCAGCGTGACAGGGGGTTTTTATGGCTACACCTTC.

This clone appeared a few times. This chain connects TRBV6-2 or TRBV6-3 to TRBJ2-2; unclear D gene. Germline V gives CDR1 MNHEY, CDR2 SVGEGT. V was cut by 0 bases and J by 5 bases, with 4 bases left in between. This CDR3 has 13 residues. CDR3: CASSYSSTGELFF. CDR3 in DNA: TGTGCCAGCAGTTACTCTTCGACCGGGGAGCTGTTTTTT.

By share, this clone counts as medium-sized (0.01 to 0.1%). The V gene is TRBV7-2, the J gene TRBJ2-1; D is possibly TRBD1 (5 bases). The CDR3 length is 16 residues. With 0 bases removed from V and 1 base from J, the gap between germline ends came to 10 bases. Germline V lookup: CDR1 SGHTA, CDR2 FQGNSA. As DNA, the CDR3 is TGTGCCAGCAGCTTAGCAGACAGATTATCCTACAATGAGCAGTTCTTC. Its translation is CASSLADRLSYNEQFF.

The V call is TRBV2, the J call TRBJ2-3; D unclear. The V end lost 1 base, the J end lost 4 bases, and 6 bases lay between the germline ends. The CDR3 has 13 residues. CDR1 SNHLY and CDR2 FYNNEI come from the germline V gene. CDR3 nucleotide sequence: TGTGCCAGCAGTGAAGGGCTAGCAGATACGCAGTATTTT. Amino acid sequence: CASSEGLADTQYF.

The V call is TRBV28, the J call TRBJ2-4, with 7 bases identical to TRBD1. Germline V CDR1 and CDR2: MDHEN, SYDVKM. J was trimmed by 3 bases and V by 3 bases; bases with no gene match: 5. The CDR3 is 15 amino acids. The chain's CDR3 is CASSFPGGVKNIQYF. The CDR3, as DNA: TGTGCCAGCAGTTTTCCAGGGGGTGTCAAAAACATTCAGTACTTC.

This rearrangement joins TRBV9 to TRBJ2-2, with TRBD2 identical over 12 bases. Trimming at V came to 3 bases and at J to 5 bases, leaving 2 bases not matched to a gene. The CDR3 contains 15 residues. Germline V gene lookup returns CDR1 SGDLS and CDR2 YYNGEE. The CDR3 region has the DNA TGTGCCAGCAGCGCCGGGACTAGCGGGACCGGGGAGCTGTTTTTT. Translating gives CASSAGTSGTGELFF.